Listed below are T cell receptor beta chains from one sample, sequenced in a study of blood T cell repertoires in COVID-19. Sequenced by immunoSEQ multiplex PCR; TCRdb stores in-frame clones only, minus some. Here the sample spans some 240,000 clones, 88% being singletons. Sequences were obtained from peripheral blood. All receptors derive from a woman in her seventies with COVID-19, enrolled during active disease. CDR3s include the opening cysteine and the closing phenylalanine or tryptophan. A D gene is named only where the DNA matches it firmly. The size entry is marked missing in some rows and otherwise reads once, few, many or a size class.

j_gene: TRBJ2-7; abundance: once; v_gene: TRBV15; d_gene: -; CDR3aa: CATSRDLVGVSSYEQYF; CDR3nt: TGTGCCACCAGCAGAGATTTGGTAGGGGTAAGCTCCTACGAGCAGTACTTC
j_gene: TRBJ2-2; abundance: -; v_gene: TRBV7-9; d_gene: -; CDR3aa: CASSLAGAGTGELFF; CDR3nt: TGTGCCAGCAGCTTAGCGGGAGCTGGCACCGGGGAGCTGTTTTTT
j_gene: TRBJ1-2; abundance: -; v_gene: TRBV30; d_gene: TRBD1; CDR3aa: CAWSVHFTGGGDGYTF; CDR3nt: TGTGCCTGGAGTGTACACTTCACAGGGGGCGGAGATGGCTACACCTTC
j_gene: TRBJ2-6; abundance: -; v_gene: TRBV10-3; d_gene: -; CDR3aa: CAISKTGQSGANVLTF; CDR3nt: TGTGCCATCAGCAAGACAGGTCAGTCTGGGGCCAACGTCCTGACTTTC
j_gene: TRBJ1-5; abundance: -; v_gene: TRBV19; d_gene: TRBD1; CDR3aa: CASTTGVSQPQHF; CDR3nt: TGTGCCAGTACGACAGGGGTTTCCCAGCCCCAGCATTTT
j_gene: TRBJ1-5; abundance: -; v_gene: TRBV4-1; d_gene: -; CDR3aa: CASSRGALNQPQHF; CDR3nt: TGCGCCAGCAGTCGGGGGGCTCTCAATCAGCCCCAGCATTTT
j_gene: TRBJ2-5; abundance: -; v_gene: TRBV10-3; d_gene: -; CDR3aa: CAISGQQTRETQYF; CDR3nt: TGTGCCATCAGTGGGCAGCAGACTCGGGAGACCCAGTACTTC
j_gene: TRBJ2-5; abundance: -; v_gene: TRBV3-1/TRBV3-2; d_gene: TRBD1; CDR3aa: CASSRNGQVQETQYF; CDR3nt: TGTGCCAGCAGCCGGAACGGACAGGTCCAAGAGACCCAGTACTTC
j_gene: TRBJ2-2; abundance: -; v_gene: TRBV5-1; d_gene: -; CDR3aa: CASSLGGSGTGELFF; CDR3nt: TGCGCCAGCAGCTTGGGAGGGAGTGGCACCGGGGAGCTGTTTTTT
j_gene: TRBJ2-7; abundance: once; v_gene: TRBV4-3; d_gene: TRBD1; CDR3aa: CASSLRDRGSEQYF; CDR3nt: TGCGCCAGCAGCCTCCGGGACAGGGGTTCCGAGCAGTACTTC
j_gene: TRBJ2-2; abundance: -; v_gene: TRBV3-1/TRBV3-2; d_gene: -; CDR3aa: CASSRQEINTGELFF; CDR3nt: TGTGCCAGCAGTCGACAGGAGATAAACACCGGGGAGCTGTTTTTT
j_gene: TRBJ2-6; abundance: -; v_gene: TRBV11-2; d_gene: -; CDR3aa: CASSTQTGAGANVLTF; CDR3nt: TGTGCCAGCAGCACGCAGACAGGCGCTGGGGCCAACGTCCTGACTTTC
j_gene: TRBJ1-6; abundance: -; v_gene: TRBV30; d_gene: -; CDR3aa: CAWNHLMTGDSPLHF; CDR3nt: TGTGCCTGGAACCATTTGATGACAGGAGATTCACCCCTCCACTTT
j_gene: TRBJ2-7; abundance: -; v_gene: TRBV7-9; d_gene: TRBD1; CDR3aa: CASSSGQEYEQYF; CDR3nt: TGTGCCAGCAGCTCTGGACAGGAATACGAGCAGTACTTC
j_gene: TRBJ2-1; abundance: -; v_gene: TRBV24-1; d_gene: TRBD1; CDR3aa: CATSDFGQGTYNEQFF; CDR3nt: TGTGCCACCAGTGATTTCGGACAGGGGACCTACAATGAGCAGTTCTTC
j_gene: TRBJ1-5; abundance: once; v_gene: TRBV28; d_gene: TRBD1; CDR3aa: CASSSPGGASNQPQHF; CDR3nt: TGTGCCAGCAGTTCGCCAGGGGGCGCCTCCAATCAGCCCCAGCATTTT
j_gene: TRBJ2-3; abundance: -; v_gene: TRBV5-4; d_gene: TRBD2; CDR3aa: CASTKLAGEFTDTQYF; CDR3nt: TGTGCCAGCACCAAACTAGCGGGAGAGTTCACAGATACGCAGTATTTT
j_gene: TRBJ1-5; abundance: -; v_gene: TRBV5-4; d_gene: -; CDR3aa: CASSLRGSQPQHF; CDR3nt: TGTGCCAGCAGCTTAAGGGGAAGTCAGCCCCAGCATTTT
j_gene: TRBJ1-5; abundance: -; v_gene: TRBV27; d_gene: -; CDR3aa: CASSSRTLSGVGNQPQHF; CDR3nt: TGTGCCAGCAGTTCCCGGACCCTTAGCGGGGTGGGCAATCAGCCCCAGCATTTT
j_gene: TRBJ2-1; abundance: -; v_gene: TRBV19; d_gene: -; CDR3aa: CASSPVMENNEQFF; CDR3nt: TGTGCCAGTAGCCCCGTGATGGAGAACAATGAGCAGTTCTTC
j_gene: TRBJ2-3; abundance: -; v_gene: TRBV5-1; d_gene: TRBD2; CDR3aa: CASSLAKSGGVDTQYF; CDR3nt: TGCGCCAGCAGCTTGGCCAAGTCGGGAGGAGTGGATACGCAGTATTTT
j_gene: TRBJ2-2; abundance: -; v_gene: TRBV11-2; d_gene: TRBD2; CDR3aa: CASRRPSGSTGELFF; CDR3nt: TGTGCCAGCAGACGTCCTAGCGGGAGCACCGGGGAGCTGTTTTTT
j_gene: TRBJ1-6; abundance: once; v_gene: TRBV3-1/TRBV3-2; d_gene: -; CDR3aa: CASSLREQNSPLHF; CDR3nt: TGTGCCAGCAGCCTCCGGGAACAGAATTCACCCCTCCACTTT
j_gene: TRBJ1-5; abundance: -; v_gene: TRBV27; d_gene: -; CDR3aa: CASRSGNQPQHF; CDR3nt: TGTGCCAGCCGTAGCGGCAATCAGCCCCAGCATTTT
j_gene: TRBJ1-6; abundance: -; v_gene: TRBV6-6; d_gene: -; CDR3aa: CASSYDDATGSPLHF; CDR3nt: TGTGCCAGCAGTTACGACGACGCGACAGGTTCACCCCTCCACTTT
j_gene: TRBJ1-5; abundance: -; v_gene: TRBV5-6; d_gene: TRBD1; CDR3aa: CASSFFSGTGELQPQHF; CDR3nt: TGTGCCAGCAGCTTTTTCTCCGGGACAGGGGAACTTCAGCCCCAGCATTTT
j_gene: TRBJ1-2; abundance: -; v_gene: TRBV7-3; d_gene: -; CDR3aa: CASSPSGEAYGYTF; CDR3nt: TGTGCCAGCAGCCCCAGCGGGGAGGCCTATGGCTACACCTTC
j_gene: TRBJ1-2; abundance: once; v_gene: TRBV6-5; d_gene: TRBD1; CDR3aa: CASSRRDSFYYGYTF; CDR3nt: TGTGCCAGCAGTCGCCGGGACAGCTTCTACTATGGCTACACCTTC
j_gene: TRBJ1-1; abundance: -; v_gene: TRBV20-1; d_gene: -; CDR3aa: CSAPPGHQAFF; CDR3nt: TGCAGTGCTCCTCCGGGACACCAAGCTTTCTTT
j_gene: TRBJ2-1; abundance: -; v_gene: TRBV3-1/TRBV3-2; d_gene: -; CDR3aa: CASSRRGEQFF; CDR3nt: TGTGCCAGCAGCCGGCGGGGTGAGCAGTTCTTC
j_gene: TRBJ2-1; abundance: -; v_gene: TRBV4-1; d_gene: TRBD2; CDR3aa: CASSQVLADDNEQFF; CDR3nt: TGCGCCAGCAGCCAAGTACTAGCGGACGACAATGAGCAGTTCTTC
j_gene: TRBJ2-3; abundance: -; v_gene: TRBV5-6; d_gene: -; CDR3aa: CASSQATDTQYF; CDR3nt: TGTGCCAGCAGCCAAGCAACAGATACGCAGTATTTT
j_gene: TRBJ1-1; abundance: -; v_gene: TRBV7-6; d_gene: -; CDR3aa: CASSLNGGDWTEAFF; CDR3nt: TGTGCCAGCAGCTTAAATGGGGGGGATTGGACTGAAGCTTTCTTT
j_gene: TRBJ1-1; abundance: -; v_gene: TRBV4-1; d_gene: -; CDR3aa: CASSQPLSRNGNTEAFF; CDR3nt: TGCGCCAGCAGCCAGCCACTCTCGAGGAACGGGAACACTGAAGCTTTCTTT
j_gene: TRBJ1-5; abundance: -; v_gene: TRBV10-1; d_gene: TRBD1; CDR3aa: CASSEQGASNQPQHF; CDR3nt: TGCGCCAGCAGTGAACAGGGGGCTAGCAATCAGCCCCAGCATTTT
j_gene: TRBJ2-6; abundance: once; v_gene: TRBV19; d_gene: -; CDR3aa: CASTPGSGANVLTF; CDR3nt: TGTGCCAGTACCCCCGGGTCTGGGGCCAACGTCCTGACTTTC
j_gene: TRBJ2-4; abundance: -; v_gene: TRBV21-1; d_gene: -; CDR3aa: CASSKAGTGIAKNIQYF; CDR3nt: TGTGCCAGCAGCAAAGCCGGGACAGGAATAGCCAAAAACATTCAGTACTTC
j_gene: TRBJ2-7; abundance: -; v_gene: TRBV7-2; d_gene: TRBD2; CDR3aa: CASSFEGGREQYF; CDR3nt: TGTGCCAGCAGCTTTGAGGGAGGGAGGGAGCAGTACTTC
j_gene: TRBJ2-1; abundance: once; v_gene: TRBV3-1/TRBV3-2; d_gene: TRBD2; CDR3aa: CASSFLTSDGNEQFF; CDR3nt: TGTGCCAGCAGTTTCCTCACTAGCGATGGGAATGAGCAGTTCTTC
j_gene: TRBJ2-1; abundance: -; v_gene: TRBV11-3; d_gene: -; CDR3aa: CASSLGRGNEQFF; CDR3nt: TGTGCCAGCAGCTTAGGTAGGGGCAATGAGCAGTTCTTC
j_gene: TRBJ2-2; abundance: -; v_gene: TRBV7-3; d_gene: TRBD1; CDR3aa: CASSLEGQGAGELFF; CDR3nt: TGTGCCAGCAGCTTAGAAGGCCAGGGGGCCGGGGAGCTGTTTTTT
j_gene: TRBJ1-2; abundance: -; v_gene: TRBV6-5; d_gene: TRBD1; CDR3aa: CASSSTGGYYGYTF; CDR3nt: TGTGCCAGCAGTTCTACAGGGGGATATTATGGCTACACCTTC
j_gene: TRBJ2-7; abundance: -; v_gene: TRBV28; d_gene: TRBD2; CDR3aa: CASSQTSGFSYEQYF; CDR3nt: TGTGCCAGCAGTCAAACTAGCGGCTTCTCCTACGAGCAGTACTTC
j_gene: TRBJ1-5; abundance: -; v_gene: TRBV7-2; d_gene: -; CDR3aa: CASSLDGKGDQPQHF; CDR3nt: TGTGCCAGCAGCTTAGATGGGAAGGGGGATCAGCCCCAGCATTTT
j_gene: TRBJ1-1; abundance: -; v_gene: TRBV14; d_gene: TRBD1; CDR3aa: CASSYRGGEAFF; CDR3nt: TGTGCCAGCAGCTACAGGGGGGGTGAAGCTTTCTTT
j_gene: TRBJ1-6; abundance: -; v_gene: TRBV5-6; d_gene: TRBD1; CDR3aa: CASSSLTGGISPLHF; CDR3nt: TGTGCCAGCAGCTCCTTGACAGGGGGCATCTCACCCCTCCACTTT
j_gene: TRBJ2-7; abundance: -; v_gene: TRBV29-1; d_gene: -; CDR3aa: CSVEDPRRGRGEQYF; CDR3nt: TGCAGCGTTGAAGATCCCCGGAGGGGGCGAGGCGAGCAGTACTTC